Listed below are T cell receptor beta chains from one sample, sequenced in a study of identical twins. TCRdb re-called the 5' RACE reads through MiXCR, storing one row per CDR3 protein. The table records roughly 290,000 distinct CDR3 sequences, roughly 8.6% of them present only once. The same sample was also used in a study of yellow fever vaccine responses in identical twins.

The specimen was memory (CD45RO+) T cells sorted from blood. The receptors here all came from a woman under 30 in good health. Both conserved end residues are trimmed from each CDR3. The D gene is left open where the match is weak. Some rows mark clone size as missing; the rest say once, few, many or name a class of expanded clone.

v_gene	abundance	d_gene	CDR3aa
TRBV19	NA	NA	ASSMQGDSPLH
TRBV6-4	few	NA	ASSAQVQETQY
TRBV7-8	NA	NA	ASSPKQGGNSPLH
TRBV29-1	many	NA	SVAGEGEKLF
TRBV4-1	many	TRBD2	ASSQDRGGKYTQY
TRBV6-1	many	TRBD2	ASKTSGMGGFGEQF
TRBV28	NA	NA	ASSRGGANVLT
TRBV7-9	few	NA	ASSLELFGEKLF
TRBV3-1	few	NA	ASRKTALTEAF
TRBV3-1	many	NA	ASSHTGEGETQY
TRBV7-3	many	NA	ASSLVYTDTQY
TRBV7-9	few	NA	ASSLVLGSGANVLT
TRBV25-1	NA	NA	ASRIGNSNYGYT
TRBV6-1	many	TRBD1	ASSPGTGTGTEAF
TRBV27	NA	NA	ASSSTLKGNEQY
TRBV6-5	NA	NA	AAGGNIQY